The text below deals with one TCR beta chain. This CDR3 contains 17 residues. Germline assignment: CDR1 GTSNPN and CDR2 SVGIG (reference sequence). The J segment lost 0 bases and the V segment lost 1 base, leaving 6 bases of the junction unmatched. This specimen belongs to a study of blood T cell repertoires in COVID-19. Study-wide background: COVID-19 samples, acute and convalescent, were from the United States, Italy and Spain. T cells, B-cell-depleted T cells, or PBMCs provided the cDNA or gDNA that served as material.

Source study methods: Estimates of nucleated cell counts were drawn from the amplification of reference gene primers. Data came from immunoSEQ multiplex PCR; TCRdb stores just in-frame clones and leaves some out. V and J calls and clone size are given by that table; D and trimming were obtained from the DNA. The data contain 150,000 or so clones, about four fifths of them seen just once; the ten biggest clones take up about 3%. Sequenced: peripheral blood. The TCR sequence derives from an elderly woman with acute or convalescent COVID-19. The chain is built from TRBV30 and TRBJ1-6; 7 bases map to TRBD1. The CDR3 loop is CAWSGSQGPSYNSPLHF. CDR3 in DNA: TGTGCCTGGAGTGGATCACAGGGGCCCTCCTATAATTCACCCCTCCACTTT.